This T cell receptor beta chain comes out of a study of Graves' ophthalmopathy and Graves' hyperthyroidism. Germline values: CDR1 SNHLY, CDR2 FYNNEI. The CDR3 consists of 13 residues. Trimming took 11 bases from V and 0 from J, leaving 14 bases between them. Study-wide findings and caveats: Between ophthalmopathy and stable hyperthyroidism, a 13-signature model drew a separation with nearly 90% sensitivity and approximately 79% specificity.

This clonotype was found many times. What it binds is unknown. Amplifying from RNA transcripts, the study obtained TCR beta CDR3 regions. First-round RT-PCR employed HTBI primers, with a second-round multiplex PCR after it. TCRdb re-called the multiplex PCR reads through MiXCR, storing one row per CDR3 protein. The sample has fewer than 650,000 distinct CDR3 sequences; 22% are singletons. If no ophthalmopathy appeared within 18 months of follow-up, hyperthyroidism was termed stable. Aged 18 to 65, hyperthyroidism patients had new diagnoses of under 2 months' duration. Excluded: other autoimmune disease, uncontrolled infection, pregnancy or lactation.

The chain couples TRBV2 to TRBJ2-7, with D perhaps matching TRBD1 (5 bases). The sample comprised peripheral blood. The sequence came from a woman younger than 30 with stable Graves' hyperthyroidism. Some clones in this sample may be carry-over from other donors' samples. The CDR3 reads CAVLGDSSYEQYF. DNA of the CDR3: TGTGCCGTGCTAGGGGATTCCTCCTACGAGCAGTACTTC.